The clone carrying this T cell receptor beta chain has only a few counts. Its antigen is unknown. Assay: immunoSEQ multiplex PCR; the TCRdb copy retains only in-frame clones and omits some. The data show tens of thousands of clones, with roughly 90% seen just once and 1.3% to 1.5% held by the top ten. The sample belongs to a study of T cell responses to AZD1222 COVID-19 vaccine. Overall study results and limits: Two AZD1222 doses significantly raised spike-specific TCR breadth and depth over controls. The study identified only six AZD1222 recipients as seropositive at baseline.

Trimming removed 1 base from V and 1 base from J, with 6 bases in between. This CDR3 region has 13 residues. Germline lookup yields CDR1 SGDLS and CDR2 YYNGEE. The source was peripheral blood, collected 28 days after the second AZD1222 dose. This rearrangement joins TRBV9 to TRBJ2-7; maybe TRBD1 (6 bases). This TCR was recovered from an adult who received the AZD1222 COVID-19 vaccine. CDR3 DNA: TGTGCCAGCAGCGTAACAGGGTCCTACGAGCAGTACTTC. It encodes CASSVTGSYEQYF.